The present entry profiles one T cell receptor beta chain with its context. Mismatch with germline at one junction end may stem from a read error. Other DNA variants within this sample encode the same CDR3. The method was immunoSEQ multiplex PCR; TCRdb's version includes in-frame clones alone and lacks a portion of them. The sample has about 32,000 clones; around 86% are singletons. This CDR3 spans 15 amino acids. CDR1 is LNHNV, CDR2 YYDKDF, per germline (reference sequence). The sample comes from a study of blood T cell repertoires in COVID-19. The sequencing sample was made of peripheral blood. The clonotype was recovered from a woman over 75 with active or convalescent COVID-19. This rearrangement joins TRBV15 to TRBJ1-5; TRBD1 matches at 7 bases. CDR3 in amino acids: CATSSSGTANQPQHF. As DNA, the CDR3 is TGTGCTACCAGCAGCTCCGGGACAGCTAATCAGCCCCAGCATTTT.